This T cell receptor (beta chain) was identified during a study of cytomegalovirus exposure and HLA in healthy donors. Study-wide results and caveats: Cytomegalovirus association was assigned to about 180 TCR beta chains. Rarity held for most TCR sequences, but there were some public TCRs that occurred in many donors. The tendency of first-cohort TCR clusters to co-occur in the approximately 110 validation repertoires was the finding of a later analysis.

On this clone itself: Its antigen is unknown.

The method was immunoSEQ multiplex PCR; TCRdb's version includes in-frame clones alone and lacks a portion of them. This sample has about 130,000 clones, with around 90% found just once. The receptor's source is a woman in her twenties or thirties in good health and CMV-seropositive. Sequencing was performed on PBMCs.

The CDR3 protein is CASSQTGFGEQYF. The CDR3 region has the DNA TGCGCCAGCAGCCAAACAGGGTTCGGCGAGCAGTACTTC. The rearrangement uses TRBV4-1 and TRBJ2-7, with D possibly matching TRBD1 (6 bases). Germline V gives CDR1 MGHRA, CDR2 YSYEKL. The CDR3 totals 13 residues. V was shortened by 2 bases and J by 6 bases, with 11 bases between the two germline ends.